This passage covers 26 T cell receptor beta chains from one sample sequenced in a study of regulatory T cells in long-lasting Graves disease. Time point here: persistent/refractory GD, antithyroid drugs over 5 years with positive TRAb. Isolated PBMC RNA provided the starting material for the TCR library. Investigators prepared the TCR beta libraries by applying iRepertoire HTBI primers and Arm-PCR of CDR3 regions. TCRdb analysed the multiplex PCR reads with MiXCR anew, one entry per CDR3 protein. The sample contains a few hundred thousand distinct CDR3 sequences, approximately 22% of which appear only once. The starting material was peripheral blood mononuclear cells (PBMCs), obtained when the disease was refractory, from a patient treated with antithyroid drugs. All receptors derive from a female donor with Graves disease.

The genes are TRBV7-9 and TRBJ2-1; 7 bases are shared with TRBD2. Trimming removed 5 bases from V and 0 bases from J; junction bases left unmatched: 7. Germline assignment: CDR1 SEHNR and CDR2 FQNEAQ (reference sequence). CDR3 length: 16 amino acids. The CDR3 DNA reads TGTGCCAGCAGCCACGCGGGCGGGAGCTCCTACAATGAGCAGTTCTTC. Translation gives CASSHAGGSSYNEQFF. Together with reference TRBV7-9 and TRBJ2-1, the CDR3 gives the full variable domain: DTGVSQNPRHKITKRGQNVTFRCDPISEHNRLYWYRQTLGQGPEFLTYFQNEAQLEKSRLLSDRFSAERPKGSFSTLEIQRTEQGDSAMYLCASSHAGGSSYNEQFFGPGTRLTVL.

The sample holds a few counts of this clonotype. A read error may be the cause here, since a much bigger clone is one base away. V is TRBV28 and J is TRBJ2-5; the match to TRBD1 covers 7 bases. Per germline, CDR1 MDHEN and CDR2 SYDVKM. The CDR3 runs 14 residues. CDR3 sequence (DNA): TGTGCCAGCAGTTTACGACAGGGCCCAGAGACCCGGTACTTC. Its protein is CASSLRQGPETRYF.

This clonotype was found many times. This chain joins TRBV12-3 or TRBV12-4 and TRBJ2-2; 12 positions agree with TRBD2. V was clipped by 8 bases and J by 5 bases; unmatched bases: 12. There are 17 residues in the CDR3. The CDR3 DNA reads as TGTGCCAGCGGACCGGGACTAGCGGGCGCGGGTACCGGGGAGCTGTTTTTT. Its translation: CASGPGLAGAGTGELFF.

The chain employs TRBV7-6 and TRBJ2-7, with 11 positions matching TRBD2. The CDR3 is made up of 16 amino acids. The germline gives CDR1 SGHVS, CDR2 FNYEAQ. Germline trimming cut 5 bases from V and 4 bases from J; bases unmatched to any gene: 10. CDR3 protein: CASSRLEGTSGYEQYF. CDR3 sequence (DNA): TGTGCCAGCAGCCGCTTGGAAGGGACTAGCGGTTACGAGCAGTACTTC.

This clonotype was counted at least ten times. The CDR3 DNA reads as TGTGCCAGCACTCCTGGGGGGGCCAGTACTGAAGCTTTCTTT. Encoded protein: CASTPGGASTEAFF. The chain recombines TRBV28 with TRBJ1-1; D might be TRBD1 (6 bases). CDR1 MDHEN and CDR2 SYDVKM come from the germline V gene. The V end was cut by 7 bases, the J end by 5 bases, with 17 bases between. This CDR3 contains 14 residues.

This clonotype was recorded a few times. CDR3 nucleotides: TGTGCCAGCAGTGATAGGGGGTCAGGCAGGGGGTACAATCAGCCCCAGCATTTT. Encoded protein: CASSDRGSGRGYNQPQHF. The chain uses TRBV2 and TRBJ1-5; 7 positions match TRBD1. V shed 3 bases, J shed 3 bases, and the junction held 14 bases outside the gene matches. This CDR3 has 18 residues. The germline V gene encodes CDR1 SNHLY and CDR2 FYNNEI.

This chain joins TRBV5-6 and TRBJ2-5; maybe TRBD2 (6 bases). This CDR3 is built from 16 residues. Germline CDR1 reads SGHDT; CDR2 reads YYEEEE. The V gene lost 0 bases and the J gene lost 0 bases, with 12 bases spanning the gap. In DNA form, the CDR3 reads TGTGCCAGCAGCTTGGCTTTGACTAGGTACCAAGAGACCCAGTACTTC. This encodes CASSLALTRYQETQYF.

This clonotype came up once. The chain is built from TRBV20-1 and TRBJ2-1; no firm D call. Trimming removed 5 bases at V and 3 bases at J, with 11 bases between. The CDR3 length is 13 residues. Germline CDR1 and CDR2: DFQATT and SNEGSKA (reference sequence). The CDR3 reads CSALMTDYNEQFF. As DNA, the CDR3 is TGCAGTGCTCTGATGACGGACTACAATGAGCAGTTCTTC.

This clonotype was recorded a few times. The chain employs TRBV2 and TRBJ2-7; D is unresolved. Looked up from germline, CDR1 is SNHLY and CDR2 is FYNNEI. The length of the CDR3 is 12 residues. V lost 3 bases and J 3 bases, leaving 6 bases between the germline ends. The CDR3 coding sequence is TGTGCCAGCAGTGAGAGAGACTACGAGCAGTACTTC. Its protein is CASSERDYEQYF.

This clonotype was found a few times. The genes are TRBV29-1 and TRBJ2-5; D call uncertain. The length of the CDR3 is 13 residues. From germline, CDR1 is SQVTM and CDR2 ANQGSEA. Trimming stripped 2 bases from V and 5 bases from J, with 12 bases between. Here the CDR3 reads CSVENEARETQYF. CDR3 sequence (DNA): TGCAGCGTTGAAAACGAGGCTCGGGAGACCCAGTACTTC.

Many counts were recorded for this clonotype. DNA of the CDR3: TGTGCCAGCAGTTACTTCAGTGGAAGTGACTATGGCTACACCTTC. Encoded protein: CASSYFSGSDYGYTF. The chain recombines TRBV6-2 or TRBV6-3 with TRBJ1-2; D is unclear. This CDR3 has 15 amino acids. The germline V and J ends were trimmed by 1 base and 3 bases, with 12 bases remaining between them. CDR1 is MNHEY and CDR2 is SVGEGT in the germline V gene.

This clonotype has just a few counts. This sequence joins TRBV6-2 or TRBV6-3 and TRBJ2-7; 9 bases are shared with TRBD2. The germline V gene has CDR1 MNHEY and CDR2 SVGEGT. The CDR3 sequence is 15 residues long. V lost 2 bases, J lost 6 bases, and 8 bases stayed unmatched. CDR3 protein: CASSYAGTSSGEQYF. CDR3 bases: TGTGCCAGCAGTTACGCCGGGACTAGCAGTGGCGAGCAGTACTTC.

This clonotype came up many times. V usage is TRBV7-9 and J usage is TRBJ1-1, with D uncertain. The V and J ends lost 5 bases and 5 bases respectively, with 18 bases between them. This CDR3 region has 15 residues. Germline V gives CDR1 SEHNR, CDR2 FQNEAQ (reference sequence). This CDR3 is CASSPKVRIGTEAFF. CDR3 nucleotides: TGTGCCAGCAGCCCTAAGGTCCGTATAGGTACTGAAGCTTTCTTT.

This clonotype was seen ten or more times. The rearrangement links TRBV27 to TRBJ2-7; a weak D match, TRBD1 (6 bases). The length of the CDR3 is 13 residues. CDR1 is MNHEY and CDR2 is SMNVEV in the germline V gene (reference sequence). V lost 6 bases, J lost 0 bases, and 9 bases lay in between. The CDR3 here is CASSGDNSYEQYF. CDR3 nucleotide sequence: TGTGCCAGCAGCGGGGACAACTCCTACGAGCAGTACTTC.

Many counts were recorded for this clonotype. CDR3: CASRDGTQETQYF. The CDR3 DNA reads TGTGCCAGCAGGGACGGGACCCAAGAGACCCAGTACTTC. The genes are TRBV12-3 or TRBV12-4 and TRBJ2-5; either TRBD1 or TRBD2 may fit D (5 bases each). Trimming took off 6 bases at V and 1 base at J, with 9 bases between the two ends. CDR3 length: 13 amino acids.

This clonotype was detected a few times. The V call is TRBV28, the J call TRBJ2-3, with unresolved D. Germline CDR1 MDHEN, CDR2 SYDVKM. V lost 3 bases to trimming and J lost 1 base, with 8 bases between them. The CDR3 covers 14 residues. The CDR3 here is CASSFTPGTDTQYF. The CDR3 region has the DNA TGTGCCAGCAGTTTTACCCCCGGCACAGATACGCAGTATTTT.

In its sample, this clonotype was seen many times. The rearrangement links TRBV12-3 or TRBV12-4 to TRBJ1-4; the D gene is possibly TRBD1 (5 bases). This CDR3 is built from 13 residues. V was shortened by 5 bases and J by 4 bases, with 8 bases between the two germline ends. The CDR3 nucleotides are TGTGCCAGCAGTACAGGAGTTAATGAAAAACTGTTTTTT. It is translated as CASSTGVNEKLFF.

This clonotype was seen at least ten times. The chain uses TRBV6-5 and TRBJ1-2, with TRBD1 as a possible D gene (5 bases). The V gene's germline CDR1 is MNHEY and CDR2 SVGAGI. The CDR3 totals 13 residues. Trimming stripped 2 bases from V and 4 bases from J, with 8 bases between. In DNA form, the CDR3 reads TGTGCCAGCAGTTACGACAGTACCTATGGCTACACCTTC. Translated: CASSYDSTYGYTF.

The gene calls are TRBV6-1 and TRBJ2-3, with 8 bases that match TRBD1. J gave up 0 bases and V 7 bases, and 9 bases lay outside the gene matches. The CDR3 is 16 amino acids. CDR1 is MNHNS and CDR2 is SASEGT in the germline V gene. The CDR3 sequence: CASTQGATSSTDTQYF. The CDR3 DNA sequence: TGTGCCAGCACCCAGGGGGCTACATCTAGCACAGATACGCAGTATTTT.

This clonotype appeared many times. The chain combines TRBV28 with TRBJ2-7, with D tentatively TRBD2 (6 bases). V lost 3 bases to trimming and J lost 4 bases, with 16 bases between them. CDR3 length equals 15 residues. Germline V lookup: CDR1 MDHEN, CDR2 SYDVKM. CDR3 nucleotide sequence: TGTGCCAGCAGTTTTGCGGCGGGGCTAGGGTACGAGCAGTACTTC. It specifies CASSFAAGLGYEQYF.

This chain connects TRBV6-1 to TRBJ2-3; 7 positions agree with TRBD2. V trimming: 1 base; J trimming: 10 bases; junction bases outside the gene matches: 11. This CDR3 has 15 residues. Germline V gene sequence: CDR1 MNHNS, CDR2 SASEGT. DNA for the CDR3: TGTGCCAGCAGTGAAGGAGGCCTAGCGGCGATTTCGCAGTATTTT. It codes for CASSEGGLAAISQYF.

Ten or more counts support this clonotype. The rearrangement links TRBV2 to TRBJ1-2; maybe TRBD1 (5 bases). Germline loops: CDR1 SNHLY, CDR2 FYNNEI. V was pared by 8 bases and J by 4 bases, with 11 bases between. The CDR3 runs 12 residues. The CDR3: CASDAGSYGYTF. The CDR3 coding sequence is TGTGCCAGCGACGCAGGGAGCTATGGCTACACCTTC.

This clonotype was counted only a few times. One junction end disagrees with the germline gene, perhaps due to a read error. This rearrangement joins TRBV6-1 to TRBJ1-1; D is uncertain. The germline gives CDR1 MNHNS, CDR2 SASEGT. The CDR3 extends over 13 amino acids. This CDR3 is CATSGLQNTEAFF. The CDR3 DNA follows: TGTGCCACCAGTGGGTTGCAGAACACTGAAGCTTTCTTT.

The CDR3 DNA reads TGTGCCACCAGCAGAGACGTTGGGAATGGCTACACCTTC. Its protein product is CATSRDVGNGYTF. The chain employs TRBV15 and TRBJ1-2; D unresolved. Germline V lookup: CDR1 LNHNV, CDR2 YYDKDF (reference sequence). The CDR3 spans 13 residues. The germline V and J ends were trimmed by 0 bases and 6 bases, with 8 bases remaining between them.

The table lists this clonotype with many counts. This rearrangement joins TRBV3-1 to TRBJ2-5; D not certain. V gave up 2 bases and J gave up 5 bases, with 6 bases separating them. Germline V gene lookup returns CDR1 LGHDT and CDR2 YNNKEL (reference sequence). CDR3 length equals 12 residues. The CDR3 DNA reads TGTGCCAGCAGCCAACTAAGTGAGACCCAGTACTTC. Translating gives CASSQLSETQYF.

This clonotype has a count of ten or more. The chain employs TRBV10-3 and TRBJ1-2, with TRBD1 identical over 7 bases. The length of the CDR3 is 15 residues. Germline lookup yields CDR1 ENHRY and CDR2 SYGVKD. V trimming: 10 bases; J trimming: 1 base; junction bases outside the gene matches: 12. The CDR3 region has the DNA TGTGCCACGTCGGCGGCAGGGGGTAATAACTATGGCTACACCTTC. The encoded protein is CATSAAGGNNYGYTF.